This TCR beta chain was identified in a study of blood T cell repertoires in COVID-19 (dated by TCRdb to 2019 to 2021). As for the study more broadly: Samples from collaborators originated in the United States, Italy and Spain and spanned both the acute and convalescent phases of COVID-19. Deeply sampled blood TCRbeta repertoires from subjects exposed to, actively infected with, or recovered from COVID-19 were included in the dataset. The material from the prospective study consisted of cDNA or gDNA derived from T cells, B-cell-depleted T cells, or PBMCs. HLA class I and class II types, where available, came from metadata supplied by the sample provider rather than from assay-based typing. The repertoires were made available in a free public database intended to serve as a resource for research on the immune response to SARS-CoV-2. Samples were obtained from the ongoing ImmuneRACE study (first 160 participants) and from about 1,300 subjects provided by 6 global collaborators. Sample metadata almost always included a de-identified subject ID, COVID-19 status, age in years and sex.

Whole blood was collected in K2EDTA tubes by collaborating institutions according to the institutions' own protocols. Collaborator samples were shipped for TCRbeta analysis as frozen whole blood, isolated PBMCs, or DNA extracted from either sample type. Regarding this clone: The antigen it binds to is not known. No base quality information exists; no much larger clone differs at one position.

From a lookup of the germline V gene, CDR1 and CDR2 are ENHRY and SYGVKD. There are 16 amino acids in the CDR3, from cysteine to phenylalanine inclusive. Only CDR3 DNA remains: 48 bases, in frame from the first base. V and J are truncated by 5 bases and 4 bases respectively, leaving an intervening sequence of 20 bases. TCRbeta CDR3 regions were amplified from genomic DNA using the immunoSEQ Assay, a bias-controlled multiplex PCR. Regarding the original processing steps: The number of nucleated cells in each sample was estimated by amplification of reference gene primers within the assay. Sequence reads were collapsed and filtered to measure the absolute abundance of every unique TCRbeta CDR3 rearrangement. For each sample, productive Simpson clonality was calculated by taking the square root of Simpson's diversity index across productive rearrangements. TCRdb obtained this table from immuneACCESS and retained in-frame rearrangements with V and J assigned. These tables miss some clones; where compared with another copy, unresolved V genes account for less than half of the shortfall, and the remainder is unexplained. The V and J calls and the clone size are those of that table, but D and trimming were determined from the DNA. Present in this sample are about 130,000 clones, approximately 74% of which were seen just once. The ten largest make up 5.5% of the sample.

Findings and caveats that apply to the study as a whole: The amount of clinical and demographic metadata varied by source and participant and was provided uncurated.

The sample consisted of peripheral blood. The receptor's source is a man aged 55 to 70 with acute or convalescent COVID-19. This chain is built from TRBV10-3 and TRBJ1-2; the D gene cannot be named for sure. For the CDR3, the sequence is CAISPEGSLRSYGYTF. The DNA sequence is as follows: TGTGCCATCAGTCCCGAGGGAAGCCTCAGGAGCTATGGCTACACCTTC.